This note documents a single T cell receptor (beta chain) sequence. These data come from a study of blood T cell repertoires in COVID-19. This CDR3 is built from 15 residues. V was pared by 4 bases and J by 4 bases, with 17 bases between. Per germline, CDR1 SGHNT and CDR2 YYREEE (reference sequence). Repertoires were generated with immunoSEQ multiplex PCR, while TCRdb's copy carries only in-frame clones and drops some. The table shows around 59,000 clones, with more than 80% occurring only once. The TCR sequence derives from a man in his sixties with acute or convalescent COVID-19. The rearrangement uses TRBV5-4 and TRBJ1-1; a weak D match, TRBD1 (6 bases). Sequences were obtained from peripheral blood. This CDR3 reads CASSRDTGQGTEAFF. The CDR3 nucleotides read TGTGCCAGCAGCCGCGATACAGGGCAGGGCACTGAAGCTTTCTTT.